Listed below are T cell receptor beta chains from one sample, sequenced in a study of blood T cell repertoires in COVID-19. This table comes from immunoSEQ multiplex PCR, and its TCRdb copy is limited to in-frame clones, with some not included. The sample lists around 300,000 clones; approximately 88% were seen once. Sample: peripheral blood. The receptors shown here come from a woman aged 40 to 55 who had recovered from COVID-19. CDR3s leave out the opening cysteine and the closing phenylalanine or tryptophan.

TRBJ1-4 TRBV7-9 ASSPTGQNEKLF
TRBJ2-3 TRBV18 ASSLGQGEADTQY
TRBJ2-7 TRBV7-2 ASSLGEVREQY
TRBJ1-1 TRBV6-1 ASSEAIVEAF
TRBJ2-7 TRBV10-3 AIAGVAGDLSYEQY
TRBJ1-6 TRBV14 ASRNTANSPLH
TRBJ1-2 TRBV29-1 SVAGQFIGDGYT
TRBJ2-7 TRBV18 ASSLAGAIHEQY
TRBJ2-7 TRBV2 ASKTSGGSDEQY
TRBJ1-2 TRBV2 ASKKQGGDYGYT
TRBJ2-6 TRBV13 ASSSERGGTGANVLT
TRBJ2-7 TRBV6-6 ASSSLGLSSYEQY
TRBJ2-2 TRBV5-1 ASSFSGEWTGELF
TRBJ1-3 TRBV15 ATSRDTGDGNTIY
TRBJ2-6 TRBV10-3 AISGTGRSSGANVLT
TRBJ2-1 TRBV4-2 ASSQLTGGKDEQF
TRBJ2-2 TRBV24-1 ASDGGPNTGELF
TRBJ2-1 TRBV18 ASSPQERSGEQF
TRBJ2-1 TRBV3-1/TRBV3-2 ASSQGGGLDRGLWAWGFREQF
TRBJ1-5 TRBV12-3/TRBV12-4 ASRVQGNQPQH
TRBJ2-5 TRBV3-1/TRBV3-2 ASSQDLAYMETQY
TRBJ1-1 TRBV25-1 ASSDLVNTEAF
TRBJ2-1 TRBV3-1/TRBV3-2 ASSRLAGGDEQF
TRBJ2-7 TRBV5-1 ASSWAAGTSNYEQY
TRBJ1-1 TRBV3-1/TRBV3-2 ASSQRGTHSTEAF
TRBJ1-4 TRBV24-1 ATSETGGTNEKLF
TRBJ1-1 TRBV7-9 ASSYKQGVWTEAF
TRBJ2-2 TRBV19 ASSGTFTGELF
TRBJ2-7 TRBV6-5 ASTGTGGPYEQY
TRBJ1-2 TRBV27 ASSSLGVTELLPYGYT
TRBJ2-3 TRBV5-4 AGLQRGADTQY
TRBJ2-1 TRBV10-1 ASSEGQGVSYNEQF
TRBJ1-5 TRBV5-8 ASSPGEQFNQPQH
TRBJ1-2 TRBV7-9 ASSLSVRDYGYT
TRBJ2-1 TRBV4-2 ASSLLTSAPGAGEQF
TRBJ1-2 TRBV6-4 ASSAWTGGYGYT
TRBJ2-7 TRBV11-3 ASSLGLQGSEQY
TRBJ2-1 TRBV5-8 ASSSSGRATEQF
TRBJ2-2 TRBV19 ASSIAGEAGSGELF
TRBJ2-1 TRBV10-3 AIRGTSGSGNNEQF
TRBJ2-7 TRBV11-2 ASSTSWDSSYEQY
TRBJ2-7 TRBV10-2 ASSAGTGAYEQY
TRBJ1-1 TRBV15 ATSTHRTGYTEAF
TRBJ2-7 TRBV2 ASRGGVNEQY